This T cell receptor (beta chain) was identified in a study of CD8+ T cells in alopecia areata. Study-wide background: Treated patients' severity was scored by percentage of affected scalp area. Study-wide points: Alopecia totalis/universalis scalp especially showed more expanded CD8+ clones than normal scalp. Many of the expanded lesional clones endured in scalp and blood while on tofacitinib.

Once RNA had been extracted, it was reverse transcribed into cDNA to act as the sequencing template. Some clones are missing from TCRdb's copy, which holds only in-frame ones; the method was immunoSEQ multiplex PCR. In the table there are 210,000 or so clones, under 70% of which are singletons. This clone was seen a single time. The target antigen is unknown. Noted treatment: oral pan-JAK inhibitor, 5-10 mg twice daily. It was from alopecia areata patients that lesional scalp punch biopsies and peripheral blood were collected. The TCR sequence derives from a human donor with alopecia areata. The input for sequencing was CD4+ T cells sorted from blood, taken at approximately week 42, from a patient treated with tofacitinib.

CDR3 nucleotides: TGTGCCAGCAACCCGGACAGGGCCGGCAATCAGCCCCAGCATTTT. This sequence encodes CASNPDRAGNQPQHF. The chain employs TRBV2 and TRBJ1-5; 8 bases map to TRBD1. CDR1 is SNHLY and CDR2 is FYNNEI in the germline V gene. The junction had 7 bases not matched to a gene; V was cut back by 7 bases and J by 2 bases. The CDR3 runs 15 residues.